This T cell receptor (beta chain) was documented in a study of regulatory T cells in long-lasting Graves disease. Study-wide points: Persistent Graves' patients showed a TCR diversity that was lower than that of newly diagnosed ones.

Assembly of TCR beta libraries relied on iRepertoire HTBI primers together with Arm-PCR of CDR3 regions. A single record per CDR3 protein comes from TCRdb applying MiXCR to the multiplex PCR reads. The sample yields a few hundred thousand distinct CDR3 sequences, approximately 12% seen once. The time point: newly diagnosed GD, antithyroid drugs for less than 3 months. Isolated PBMC RNA provided the starting material for the TCR library. Approximately 8.2-milliliter peripheral blood samples went into EDTA tubes. The table lists this clonotype with a few counts. Its antigen is as yet unknown. After removal of 6 bases from V and 4 bases from J, the junction contained 2 bases not matched to a gene. This CDR3 is built from 14 residues. This sample also belongs to another study, concerning T cells in Graves' hyperthyroidism and ophthalmopathy. That paper notes: Patients were excluded for uncontrolled infection, other autoimmune disease, pregnancy or lactation.

The source of this sequence is a woman aged 18-35 years with Graves disease. Source: peripheral blood mononuclear cells (PBMCs), taken at new diagnosis, from a patient treated with antithyroid drugs. J is TRBJ1-6 and V is TRBV12-3 or TRBV12-4, with TRBD1 matching over 8 bases. The DNA of the CDR3 is TGTGCCAGCAGCACAGGGGGTTATAATTCACCCCTCCACTTT. Amino acids: CASSTGGYNSPLHF.